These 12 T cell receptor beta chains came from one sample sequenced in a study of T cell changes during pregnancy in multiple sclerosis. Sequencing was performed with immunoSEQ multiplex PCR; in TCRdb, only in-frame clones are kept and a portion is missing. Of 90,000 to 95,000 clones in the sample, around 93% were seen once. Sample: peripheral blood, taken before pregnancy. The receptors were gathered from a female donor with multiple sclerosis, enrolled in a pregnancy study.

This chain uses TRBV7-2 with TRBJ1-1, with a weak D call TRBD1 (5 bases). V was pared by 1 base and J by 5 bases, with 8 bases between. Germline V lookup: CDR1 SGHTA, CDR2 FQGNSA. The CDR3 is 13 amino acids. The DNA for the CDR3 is TGTGCCAGCAGCTTAGGGGGCGGTACTGAAGCTTTCTTT. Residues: CASSLGGGTEAFF.

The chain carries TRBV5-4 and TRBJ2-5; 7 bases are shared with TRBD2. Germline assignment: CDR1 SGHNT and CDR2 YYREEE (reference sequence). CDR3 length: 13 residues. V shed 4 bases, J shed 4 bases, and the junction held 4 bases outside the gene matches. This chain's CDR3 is CASSPGGPETQYF. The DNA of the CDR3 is TGTGCCAGCAGCCCGGGGGGTCCAGAGACCCAGTACTTC.

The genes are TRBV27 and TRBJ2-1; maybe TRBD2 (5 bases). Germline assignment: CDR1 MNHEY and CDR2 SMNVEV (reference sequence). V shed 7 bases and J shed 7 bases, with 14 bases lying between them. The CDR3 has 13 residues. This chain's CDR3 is CASTLTAGNEQFF. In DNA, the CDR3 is TGTGCCAGCACCTTGACCGCGGGTAATGAGCAGTTCTTC.

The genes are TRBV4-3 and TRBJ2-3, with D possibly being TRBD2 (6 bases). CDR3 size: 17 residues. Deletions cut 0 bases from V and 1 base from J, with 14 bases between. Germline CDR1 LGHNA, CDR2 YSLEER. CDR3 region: CASSQDRRAYGTDTQYF. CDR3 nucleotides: TGCGCCAGCAGCCAAGATCGGAGGGCATACGGCACAGATACGCAGTATTTT.

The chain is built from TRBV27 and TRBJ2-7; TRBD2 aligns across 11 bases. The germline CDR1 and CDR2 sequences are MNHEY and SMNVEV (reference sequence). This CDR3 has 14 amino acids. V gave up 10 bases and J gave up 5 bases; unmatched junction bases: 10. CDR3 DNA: TGTGCCACCGGTTTAACTAGCGGGAGTAACGAGCAGTACTTC. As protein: CATGLTSGSNEQYF.

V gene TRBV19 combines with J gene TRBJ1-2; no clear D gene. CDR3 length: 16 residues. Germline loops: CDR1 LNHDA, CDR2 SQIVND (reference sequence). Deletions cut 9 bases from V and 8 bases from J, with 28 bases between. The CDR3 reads CASPEAPTGLLRGYTF. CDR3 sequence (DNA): TGTGCCAGCCCCGAAGCCCCGACCGGACTCCTAAGGGGCTACACCTTC.

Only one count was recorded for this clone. The CDR3 here is CASSSLDRGTGELFF. CDR3 DNA: TGTGCCAGCAGCTCACTAGACAGGGGCACCGGGGAGCTGTTTTTT. This sequence joins TRBV7-3 and TRBJ2-2; 8 bases fit TRBD1. This CDR3 has 15 residues. Germline CDR1 is SGHTA and CDR2 is FQGTGA. V gave up 4 bases and J gave up 4 bases; unmatched junction bases: 5.

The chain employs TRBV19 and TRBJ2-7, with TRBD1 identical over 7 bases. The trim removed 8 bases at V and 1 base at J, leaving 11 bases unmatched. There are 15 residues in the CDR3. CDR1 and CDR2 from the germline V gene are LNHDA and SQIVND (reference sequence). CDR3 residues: CASSHQGTASYEQYF. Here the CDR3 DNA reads TGTGCCAGTTCCCACCAGGGGACAGCTTCCTACGAGCAGTACTTC.

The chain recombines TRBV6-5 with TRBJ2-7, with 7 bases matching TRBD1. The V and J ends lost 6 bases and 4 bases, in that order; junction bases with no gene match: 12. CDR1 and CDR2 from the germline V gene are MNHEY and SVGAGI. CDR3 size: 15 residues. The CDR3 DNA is TGTGCCAGCAGCCGGACAGGCCAGCAGGGTTACGAGCAGTACTTC. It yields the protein CASSRTGQQGYEQYF.

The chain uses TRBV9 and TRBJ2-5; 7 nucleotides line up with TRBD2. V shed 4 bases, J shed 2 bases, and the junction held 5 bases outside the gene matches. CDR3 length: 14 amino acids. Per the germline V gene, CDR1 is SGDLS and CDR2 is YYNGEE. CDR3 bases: TGTGCCAGCAGCTCCCGGGGGGAGCAAGAGACCCAGTACTTC. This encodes CASSSRGEQETQYF.

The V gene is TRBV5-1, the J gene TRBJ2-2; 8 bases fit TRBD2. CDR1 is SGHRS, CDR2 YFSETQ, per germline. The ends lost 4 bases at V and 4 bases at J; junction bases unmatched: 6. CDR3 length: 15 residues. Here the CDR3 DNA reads TGCGCCAGCAGCCGGGGGGGGCAGCCCACCGGGGAGCTGTTTTTT. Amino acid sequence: CASSRGGQPTGELFF.

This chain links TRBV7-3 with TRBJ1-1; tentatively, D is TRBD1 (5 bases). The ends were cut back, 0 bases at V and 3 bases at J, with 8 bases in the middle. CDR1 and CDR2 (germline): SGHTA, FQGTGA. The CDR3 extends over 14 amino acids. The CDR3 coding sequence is TGTGCCAGCAGCTTAACGCGGGACGACACTGAAGCTTTCTTT. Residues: CASSLTRDDTEAFF.